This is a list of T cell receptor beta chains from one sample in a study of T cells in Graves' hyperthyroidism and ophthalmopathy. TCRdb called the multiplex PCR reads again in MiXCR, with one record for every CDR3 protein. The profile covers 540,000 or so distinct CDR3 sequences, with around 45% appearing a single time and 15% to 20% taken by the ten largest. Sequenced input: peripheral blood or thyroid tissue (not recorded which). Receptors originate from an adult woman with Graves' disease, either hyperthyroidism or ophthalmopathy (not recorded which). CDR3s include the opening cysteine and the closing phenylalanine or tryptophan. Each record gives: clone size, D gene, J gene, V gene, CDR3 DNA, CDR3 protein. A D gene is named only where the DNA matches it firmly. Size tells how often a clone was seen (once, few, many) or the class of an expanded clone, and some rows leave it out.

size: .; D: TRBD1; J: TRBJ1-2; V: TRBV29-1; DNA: TGCAGCGTTGACCTTACAGGGGACGATGGCTACACCTTC; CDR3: CSVDLTGDDGYTF
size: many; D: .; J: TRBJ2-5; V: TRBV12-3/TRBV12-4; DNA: TGTGCCAGCAGTTTCAATGAACAAGAGACCCAGTACTTC; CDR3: CASSFNEQETQYF
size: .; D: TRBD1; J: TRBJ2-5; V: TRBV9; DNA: TGTGCCAGCTCACCGGTGGACAGGGAGACCCAGTACTTC; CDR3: CASSPVDRETQYF
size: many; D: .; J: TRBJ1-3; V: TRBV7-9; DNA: TGTGCCAGCAAGCGGCCCACAGGAGTTGGAAACACCATATATTTT; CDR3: CASKRPTGVGNTIYF
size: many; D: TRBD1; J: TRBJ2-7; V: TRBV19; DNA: TGTGCCAGTGGGAGAGCCGGGACAGCCACCTACGAGCAGTACTTC; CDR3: CASGRAGTATYEQYF
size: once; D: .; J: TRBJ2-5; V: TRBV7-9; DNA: TGTGCCAGCCGTCTTCTTGAGACCCAGTACTTC; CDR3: CASRLLETQYF
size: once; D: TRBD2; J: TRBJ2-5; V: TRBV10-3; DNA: TGTGCCATCAGTGAGGAGGGACTAGCGGGAGTAGAGACCCAGTACTTC; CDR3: CAISEEGLAGVETQYF
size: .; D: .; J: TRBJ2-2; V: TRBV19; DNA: TGTGCCAGTAGCCTTCCCGGGAACACCGGGGAGCTGTTTTTT; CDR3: CASSLPGNTGELFF
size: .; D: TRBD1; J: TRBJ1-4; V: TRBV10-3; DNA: TGTGCCATCAGCGCCGGGACAGCAACTAATGAAAAACTGTTTTTT; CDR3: CAISAGTATNEKLFF
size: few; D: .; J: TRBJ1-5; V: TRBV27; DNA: TGTGCCAGCAGTTCGAACGGGGGATTTCAGCCCCAGCATTTT; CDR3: CASSSNGGFQPQHF
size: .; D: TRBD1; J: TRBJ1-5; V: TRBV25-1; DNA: TGTGCCTGCAGTGCTCTCGACAGGGTCAATCAGCCCCAGCATTTT; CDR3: CACSALDRVNQPQHF
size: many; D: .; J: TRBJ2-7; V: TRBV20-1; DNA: TGCAGTGCTAGGACTGTCGGACATTACTACGAGCAGTACTTC; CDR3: CSARTVGHYYEQYF
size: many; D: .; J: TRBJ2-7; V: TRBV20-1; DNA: TGCAGTGCGGGGGCTTACGGGACTCATAACGAGCAGTACTTC; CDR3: CSAGAYGTHNEQYF
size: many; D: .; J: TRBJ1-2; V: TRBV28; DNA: TGTGCCAGCACCCAGACGGAGGTCGAGGGCTACACCTTC; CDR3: CASTQTEVEGYTF
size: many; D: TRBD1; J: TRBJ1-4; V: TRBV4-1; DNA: TGCGCCAGCAGCCAACCCCGGACAGGGAATGAAAAACTGTTTTTT; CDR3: CASSQPRTGNEKLFF
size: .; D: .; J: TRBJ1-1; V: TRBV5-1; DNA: TGCGCCAGCAGCTTGGCCGCAGGGGTCTACACTGAAGCTTTCTTT; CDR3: CASSLAAGVYTEAFF
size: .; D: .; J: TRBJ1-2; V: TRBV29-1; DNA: TGCAGCGTGAGCAGAGAGGCTGGCTACACCTTC; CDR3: CSVSREAGYTF
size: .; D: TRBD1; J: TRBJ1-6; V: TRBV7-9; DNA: TGTGCCAGCAGCCCACAGGGGGTCGGTTCACCCCTCCACTTT; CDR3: CASSPQGVGSPLHF
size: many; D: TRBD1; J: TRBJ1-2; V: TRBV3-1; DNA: TGTGCCAGCAGCTCAGGGACAGGCGGCTACACCTTC; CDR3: CASSSGTGGYTF
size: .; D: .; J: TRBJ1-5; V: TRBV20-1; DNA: TGCAGTGCCCGAACCCAATCGGTTGGCAATCAGCCCCAGCATTTT; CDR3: CSARTQSVGNQPQHF
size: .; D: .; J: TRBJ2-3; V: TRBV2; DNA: TGTGCCAGCAGTGGCCAGCGGGGCACAGATACGCAGTATTTT; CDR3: CASSGQRGTDTQYF
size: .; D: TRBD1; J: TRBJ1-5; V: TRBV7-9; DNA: TGTGCCAGCAGCTTTACAGGGGGCAGGGAGCCCCAGCATTTT; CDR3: CASSFTGGREPQHF
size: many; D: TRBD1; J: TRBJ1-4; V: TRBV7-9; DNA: TGTGCCAGCAGATCCCGGGACAGGCATGAAAAACTGTTTTTT; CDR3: CASRSRDRHEKLFF
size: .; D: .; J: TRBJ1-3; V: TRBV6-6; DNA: TGTGCCAGCAGTCCTAGAACAGGGATGGGAAACACCATATATTTT; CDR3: CASSPRTGMGNTIYF
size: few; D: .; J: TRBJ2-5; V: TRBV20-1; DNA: TGCAGTGCTACCCAAGAGACCCAGTACTTC; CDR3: CSATQETQYF
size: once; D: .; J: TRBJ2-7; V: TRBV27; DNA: TGTGCCAGCAGTTTTTCCAGTTCCTACGAGCAGCACTTC; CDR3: CASSFSSSYEQHF
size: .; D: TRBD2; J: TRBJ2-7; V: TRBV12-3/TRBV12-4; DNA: TGTGCCAGCAGTTTAGCCCTGACTAGCGGGAGTTTCGAGCAGTACTTC; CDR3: CASSLALTSGSFEQYF
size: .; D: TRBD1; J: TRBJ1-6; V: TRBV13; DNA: TGTGCCAGCAGCTCCCTGAGACAGGGCGATTTGTCACCCCTCCACTTT; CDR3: CASSSLRQGDLSPLHF
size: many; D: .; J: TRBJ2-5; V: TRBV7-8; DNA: TGTGCCAGCAGCTTAGGAGGGGGGGGCCAAGAGACCCAGTACTTC; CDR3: CASSLGGGGQETQYF
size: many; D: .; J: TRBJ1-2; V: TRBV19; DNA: TGTGCCACCTCGGAAGGGTCGGTCCTCTATGGCTACACCTTC; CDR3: CATSEGSVLYGYTF
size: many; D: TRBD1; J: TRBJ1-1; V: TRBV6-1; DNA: TGTGCCAGCAACGACAGGGGGGGAGTGAACACTGAAGCTTTCTTT; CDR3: CASNDRGGVNTEAFF
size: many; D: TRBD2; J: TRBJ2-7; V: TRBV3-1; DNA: TGTGCCAGCAGCCAAGATGTCGCTAGCGGGAGACCTTACGAGCAGTACTTC; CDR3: CASSQDVASGRPYEQYF
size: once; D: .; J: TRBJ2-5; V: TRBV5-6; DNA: TGTGCCAGCAGCTGGAGGACGAGCGGAGTAGGGACCCAGTACTTC; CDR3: CASSWRTSGVGTQYF
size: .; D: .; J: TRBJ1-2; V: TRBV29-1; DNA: TGCAGCGCTGGGGTCGACGGCGGCTACACCTTC; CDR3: CSAGVDGGYTF
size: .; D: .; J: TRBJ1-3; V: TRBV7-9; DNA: TGTGCCAGCAGCCCAGCTGCATCCTTGACGGCGGGTGGCACCATATATTTT; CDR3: CASSPAASLTAGGTIYF
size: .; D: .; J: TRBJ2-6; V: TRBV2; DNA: TGTGTCAGCCGCAGGGACCCCTGGGCCAACGTCCTGACTTTC; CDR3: CVSRRDPWANVLTF
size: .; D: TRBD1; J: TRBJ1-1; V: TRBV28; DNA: TGTGCCAGCAGGCCAGACAGGGGTAGAGCTTTCTTT; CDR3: CASRPDRGRAFF
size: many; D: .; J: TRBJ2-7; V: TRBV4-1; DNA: TGCGCCAGCAGCCAAGTTGATGCAGGGGCCTACGAGCAGTACTTC; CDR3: CASSQVDAGAYEQYF
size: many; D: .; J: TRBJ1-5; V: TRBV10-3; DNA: TGTGCCATCAGTGAGTACAAGGACGGACTCAATCAGCCCCAGCATTTT; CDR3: CAISEYKDGLNQPQHF
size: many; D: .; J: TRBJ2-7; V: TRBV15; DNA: TGTGCCACCAGCAGAGATCTAGGGGGTCCCAACGAGCAGTACTTC; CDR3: CATSRDLGGPNEQYF
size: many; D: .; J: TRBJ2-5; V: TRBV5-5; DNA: TGTGCCAGCAGCTCTCCCGTGGGGGTCACCCAGTACTTC; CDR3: CASSSPVGVTQYF
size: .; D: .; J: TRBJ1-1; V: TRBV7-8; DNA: TGTGCCAGTAGGGAGACGACACTAGGCGGTGAAGCTTTCTTT; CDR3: CASRETTLGGEAFF
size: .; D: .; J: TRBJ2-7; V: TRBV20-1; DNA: TGCAGTGCCCTGGACAGATACGAGCAGTACTTC; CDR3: CSALDRYEQYF
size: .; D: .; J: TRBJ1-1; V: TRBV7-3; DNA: TGTGCCAGCAGCCAACGGAAGAACACTGAAGCTTTCTTT; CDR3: CASSQRKNTEAFF
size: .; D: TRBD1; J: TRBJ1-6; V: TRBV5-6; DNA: TGTGCCAGCAGCTTGGTGGGACAGAGCAATTCACCCCTCCACTTT; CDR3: CASSLVGQSNSPLHF
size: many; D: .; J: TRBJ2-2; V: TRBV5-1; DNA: TGCGCCAGCAGCCGGGACCCTAAGGGGACCGGGGAGCTGTTTTTT; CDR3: CASSRDPKGTGELFF
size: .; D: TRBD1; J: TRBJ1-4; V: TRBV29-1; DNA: TGCAGCGGGGGACAGCCTAATGAAAAACTGTTTTTT; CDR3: CSGGQPNEKLFF
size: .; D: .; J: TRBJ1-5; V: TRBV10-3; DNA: TGTGCCATCAGCAAGGCAGGGAAAGGCAATCAGCCCCAGCATTTT; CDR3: CAISKAGKGNQPQHF
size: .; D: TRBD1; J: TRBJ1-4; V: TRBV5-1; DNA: TGCGCCAGCCGTCTCGGGCAGGGGGGGGAAAAACTGTTTTTT; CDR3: CASRLGQGGEKLFF
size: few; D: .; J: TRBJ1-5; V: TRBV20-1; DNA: TGCAGTGCTAGAGAGGGGGGGGGAATCGAGACCCAGCATTTT; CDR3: CSAREGGGIETQHF
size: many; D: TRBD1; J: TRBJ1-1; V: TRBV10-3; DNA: TGTGCCATCAAAGAGACAGGGGAGGCCACTGAAGCTTTCTTT; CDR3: CAIKETGEATEAFF
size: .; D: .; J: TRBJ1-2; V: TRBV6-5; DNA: TGTGCCAGCAGCCAGACAAGCTATGGCTACACCTTC; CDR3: CASSQTSYGYTF
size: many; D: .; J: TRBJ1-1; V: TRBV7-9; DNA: TGTGCCAGCAGCTTTTGGGGACGGCTGAACACTGAAGCTTTCTTT; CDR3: CASSFWGRLNTEAFF
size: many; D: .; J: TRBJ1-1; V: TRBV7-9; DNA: TGTGCCAGCAGCCCTACAAGGACTGAAGCTTTCTTT; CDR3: CASSPTRTEAFF